A selection of T cell receptor beta chains follows, all from one sample in a study of blood T cell repertoires in COVID-19. Here immunoSEQ multiplex PCR was the method, and the copy in TCRdb shows in-frame clones only, minus some. Of tens of thousands of clones in the sample, almost 90% were seen once. Material for sequencing was peripheral blood. These receptors were collected from a woman aged 55-75 years with active COVID-19. Both conserved end residues are part of each CDR3. D genes are given only for firm matches. The size of a clone is reported for some rows only, either as once, few or many, or as a class for expanded clones.

V gene	J gene	D gene	clone size	CDR3 DNA	CDR3 protein
TRBV11-2	TRBJ2-1	NA	NA	TGTGCCAGCAGCTTGGCGTGGGAGCTAGTTTACAATGAGCAGTTCTTC	CASSLAWELVYNEQFF
TRBV7-8	TRBJ2-7	TRBD2	NA	TGTGCCAGCAGCTTCCCTAGCGGGAGGTCCTACGAGCAGTACTTC	CASSFPSGRSYEQYF
TRBV7-2	TRBJ2-7	TRBD1	once	TGTGCCAGCAGCTTAGGGGGGACAGGGGTCGAGCAGTACTTC	CASSLGGTGVEQYF
TRBV14	TRBJ2-1	NA	NA	TGTGCCAGCAGCCAGAGTGGTCGCTACAATGAGCAGTTCTTC	CASSQSGRYNEQFF
TRBV18	TRBJ2-1	TRBD2	NA	TGTGCCAGCTCACCACGGGGAGCGCGGGAGTTTGGCAATGAGCAGTTCTTC	CASSPRGAREFGNEQFF
TRBV6-5	TRBJ1-1	NA	NA	TGTGCCAGCAGTACCACCAACGGGGGTCCTGAAGCTTTCTTT	CASSTTNGGPEAFF
TRBV3-1/TRBV3-2	TRBJ1-4	NA	NA	TGTGCCCCATGGATGGTGCGGAGTGAAAAACTGTTTTTT	CAPWMVRSEKLFF
TRBV19	TRBJ1-2	TRBD1	NA	TGTGCCAGTGCCCAAGGGACAGGGGCGACTAACTATGGCTACACCTTC	CASAQGTGATNYGYTF
TRBV21-1	TRBJ2-3	NA	NA	TGTGCCAGCAGCATAGACAGGGGGTGTAGCACAGATACGCAGTATTTT	CASSIDRGCSTDTQYF
TRBV6-4	TRBJ2-7	TRBD1	NA	TGTGCCAGCAGCGCAGGACAGGGGGCGCGGGAGCAGTACTTC	CASSAGQGAREQYF